The source of this TCR beta chain is a study of OX40 agonist ivuxolimab in advanced cancers. On the study more broadly: The patients received agonistic anti-OX40 (CD134) antibody ivuxolimab. The eligibility criteria allowed prior anti-PD-1, anti-PD-L1 or anti-CTLA-4 therapy, and about 40% had some. Study conclusions and caveats: The study observed clonal expansion of CD4+ and CD8+ blood T cells by week 6 at 0.1 to 3.0 mg/kg.

A word on this clone: Its antigen is still unknown.

Generated by immunoSEQ multiplex PCR, the TCRdb table keeps only in-frame clones and is missing some. The data hold 40,000 to 55,000 clones, with roughly 82% observed a single time. Blood sampling took place at baseline, cycle 4 day 1, and cycle 7 day 1. The sequences come from CD4+ or CD8+ T cells sorted from blood, collected in a trial of the OX40 agonist ivuxolimab. This receptor was identified in an adult with an advanced solid tumor such as melanoma, head and neck, liver or kidney cancer.

The CDR3 bases are TGCGCCAGCAGCTCCGGGACACTTAATTCACCCCTCCACTTT. Amino acid sequence: CASSSGTLNSPLHF. This chain connects TRBV5-1 to TRBJ1-6, with D possibly being TRBD1 (6 bases). Germline CDR1 and CDR2: SGHRS and YFSETQ. Trimming removed 3 bases at V and 6 bases at J, with 10 bases between. The CDR3 loop spans 14 amino acids.